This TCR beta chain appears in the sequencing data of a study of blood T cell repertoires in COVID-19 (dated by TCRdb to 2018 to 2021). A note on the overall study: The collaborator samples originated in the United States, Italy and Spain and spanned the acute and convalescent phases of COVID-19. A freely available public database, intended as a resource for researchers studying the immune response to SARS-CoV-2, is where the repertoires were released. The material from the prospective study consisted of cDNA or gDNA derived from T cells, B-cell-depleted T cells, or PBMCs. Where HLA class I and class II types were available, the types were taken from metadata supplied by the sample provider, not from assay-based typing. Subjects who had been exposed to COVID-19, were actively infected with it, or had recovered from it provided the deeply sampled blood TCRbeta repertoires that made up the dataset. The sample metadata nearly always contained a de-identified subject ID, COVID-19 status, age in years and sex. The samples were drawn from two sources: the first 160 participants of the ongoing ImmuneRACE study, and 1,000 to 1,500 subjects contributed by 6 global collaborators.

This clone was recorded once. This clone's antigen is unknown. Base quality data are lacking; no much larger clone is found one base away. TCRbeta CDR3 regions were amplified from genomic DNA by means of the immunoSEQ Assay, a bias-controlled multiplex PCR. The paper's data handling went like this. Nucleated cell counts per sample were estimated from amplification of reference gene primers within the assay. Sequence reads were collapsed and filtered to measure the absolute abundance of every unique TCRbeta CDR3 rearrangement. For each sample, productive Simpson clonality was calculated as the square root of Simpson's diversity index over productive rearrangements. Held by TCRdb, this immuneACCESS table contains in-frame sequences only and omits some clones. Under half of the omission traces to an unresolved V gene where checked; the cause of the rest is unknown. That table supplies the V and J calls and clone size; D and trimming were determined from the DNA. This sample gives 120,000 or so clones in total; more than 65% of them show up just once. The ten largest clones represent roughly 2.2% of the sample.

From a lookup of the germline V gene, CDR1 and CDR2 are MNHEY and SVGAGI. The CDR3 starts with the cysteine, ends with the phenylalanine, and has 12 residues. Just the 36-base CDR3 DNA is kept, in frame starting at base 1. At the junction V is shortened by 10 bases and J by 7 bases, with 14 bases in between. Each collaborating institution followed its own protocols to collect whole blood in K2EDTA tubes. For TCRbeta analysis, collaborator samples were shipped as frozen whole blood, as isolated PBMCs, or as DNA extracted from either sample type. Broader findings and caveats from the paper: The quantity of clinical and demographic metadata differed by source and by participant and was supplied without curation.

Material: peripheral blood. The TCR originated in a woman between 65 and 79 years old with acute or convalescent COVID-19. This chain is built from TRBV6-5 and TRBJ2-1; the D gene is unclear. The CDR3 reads CATASLGNEQFF. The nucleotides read TGTGCCACCGCGTCTCTAGGAAATGAGCAGTTCTTC.